This passage covers 32 T cell receptor beta chains from one sample sequenced in a study of blood T cell repertoires in COVID-19. Libraries were prepared by immunoSEQ multiplex PCR; TCRdb keeps only in-frame clonotypes and omits some of them. Of 270,000 or so clones in the sample, approximately 86% were seen once. Specimen: PBMCs or T cells enriched from blood (not recorded which). The receptors come from a young woman who had recovered from COVID-19.

The J gene is TRBJ2-3, the V gene TRBV19; TRBD1 might be the D (6 bases). Germline-derived CDR1 and CDR2 are LNHDA and SQIVND (reference sequence). The CDR3 is 14 amino acids. Trimming removed 4 bases at V and 2 bases at J, with 10 bases between. CDR3 residues: CASSTTGHTDTQYF. The CDR3 nucleotides are TGTGCCAGTAGTACCACAGGGCACACAGATACGCAGTATTTT.

In its sample, this clone was seen once. V and J are TRBV28 and TRBJ1-2; D is ambiguous. The CDR3 runs 14 residues. Germline V gene data show CDR1 as MDHEN and CDR2 as SYDVKM. With 1 base removed from V and 2 bases from J, the gap between germline ends came to 8 bases. The CDR3 DNA sequence: TGTGCCAGCAGTTTATTGGGAGAAAACTATGGCTACACCTTC. Translating it yields CASSLLGENYGYTF.

The chain carries TRBV4-3 and TRBJ1-2, with D perhaps matching TRBD1 (5 bases). Germline CDR1 and CDR2: LGHNA and YSLEER. The CDR3 runs to 13 residues. The V end was cut by 4 bases, the J end by 7 bases, with 13 bases between. The CDR3 region is CASSPGLGSGYTF. Here the CDR3 DNA reads TGCGCCAGCAGCCCAGGGTTGGGTAGTGGCTACACCTTC.

The V call is TRBV4-3, the J call TRBJ1-2; the D gene is possibly TRBD1 (5 bases). CDR3 length: 15 residues. Germline loops: CDR1 LGHNA, CDR2 YSLEER. V was cut by 1 base and J by 3 bases, with 12 bases left in between. CDR3 DNA sequence: TGCGCCAGCAGCCAAGCCTGGAAAGGGGACTATGGCTACACCTTC. Translated: CASSQAWKGDYGYTF.

The chain joins TRBV11-1 to TRBJ2-5; D is perhaps TRBD1 (6 bases). Germline V gene data show CDR1 as SGHAT and CDR2 as FQDESV (reference sequence). Trimming cost V 1 base and J 1 base, with 10 bases left between them. The CDR3 loop spans 15 amino acids. The CDR3 DNA reads as TGTGCCAGCAGCTTAGTACAGGGATTCCAAGAGACCCAGTACTTC. This gives the protein CASSLVQGFQETQYF.

This clone was counted a single time. The chain carries TRBV10-1 and TRBJ1-2; 7 positions match TRBD1. Trimming removed 4 bases from V and 4 bases from J; junction bases left unmatched: 3. In germline, CDR1 is WNHNN, CDR2 SYGVQD (reference sequence). CDR3 length equals 13 residues. Here the CDR3 DNA reads TGCGCCAGCAGTGCGACAGGGAGCTATGGCTACACCTTC. Translating it yields CASSATGSYGYTF.

This rearrangement joins TRBV18 to TRBJ2-7, with D perhaps matching TRBD1 (7 bases). The CDR3 totals 16 residues. Between the trimmed V and J ends, which lost 6 bases and 0 bases, there was a span of 18 bases. Germline V gene sequence: CDR1 KGHSH, CDR2 LQKENI. This CDR3 is CASSAGQHTASYEQYF. CDR3 DNA sequence: TGTGCCAGCTCCGCGGGACAGCACACCGCCTCCTACGAGCAGTACTTC.

The chain joins TRBV28 to TRBJ2-1, with D maybe TRBD2 (6 bases). This CDR3 contains 13 residues. Looked up from germline, CDR1 is MDHEN and CDR2 is SYDVKM. Trimming pared 2 bases from V and 10 bases from J, leaving 12 bases between. The CDR3 sequence: CASSLSGLAEQFF. CDR3 bases: TGTGCCAGCAGTTTAAGCGGGCTAGCCGAGCAGTTCTTC. Filled out from reference TRBV28 and TRBJ2-1, the complete variable domain reads DVKVTQSSRYLVKRTGEKVFLECVQDMDHENMFWYRQDPGLGLRLIYFSYDVKMKEKGDIPEGYSVSREKKERFSLILESASTNQTSMYLCASSLSGLAEQFFGPGTRLTVL.

The chain recombines TRBV7-2 with TRBJ1-1, with 8 bases matching TRBD1. Trimming cost V 5 bases and J 5 bases; bases outside gene matches: 7. Germline V lookup: CDR1 SGHTA, CDR2 FQGNSA. This CDR3 region has 14 residues. The CDR3 region has the DNA TGTGCCAGCAGCGAGAGACAGGGGTGGACTGAAGCTTTCTTT. Its translation is CASSERQGWTEAFF.

V and J are TRBV19 and TRBJ2-1; 11 bases agree with TRBD2. The V gene end was trimmed by 4 bases and the J gene end by 8 bases; junction bases not matched to a gene: 10. The germline V gene encodes CDR1 LNHDA and CDR2 SQIVND (reference sequence). The CDR3 consists of 16 residues. CDR3 in amino acids: CASSTTRLAGLDEQFF. The CDR3 coding sequence is TGTGCCAGTAGTACAACGAGACTAGCGGGGTTGGATGAGCAGTTCTTC.

The rearrangement links TRBV6-5 to TRBJ1-6, with D perhaps TRBD1 (5 bases). V lost 4 bases, J lost 5 bases, and 9 bases lay in between. Germline V gives CDR1 MNHEY, CDR2 SVGAGI. The CDR3 has 14 residues. The CDR3 region is CASSLNRHNSPLHF. Here the CDR3 DNA reads TGTGCCAGCAGTTTAAACAGGCATAATTCACCCCTCCACTTT.

The chain uses TRBV4-1 and TRBJ2-5; 7 bases fit TRBD2. V lost 1 base, J lost 4 bases, and 3 bases stayed unmatched. Germline V gene data show CDR1 as MGHRA and CDR2 as YSYEKL. The CDR3 contains 14 residues. The CDR3, as DNA: TGCGCCAGCAGCCAAGGGGAGGGCCCAGAGACCCAGTACTTC. It translates to CASSQGEGPETQYF.

This chain uses TRBV19 with TRBJ1-1; 7 nucleotides align to TRBD1. The ends lost 3 bases at V and 3 bases at J; junction bases unmatched: 4. CDR1 and CDR2 from the germline V gene are LNHDA and SQIVND (reference sequence). This CDR3 comprises 14 residues. The CDR3 bases are TGTGCCAGTAGTATGAGGGGGCAGGACACTGAAGCTTTCTTT. Encoded protein: CASSMRGQDTEAFF.

A few counts support this clone. The chain links TRBV27 to TRBJ2-1; 13 nucleotides agree with TRBD2. Germline V gene lookup returns CDR1 MNHEY and CDR2 SMNVEV (reference sequence). This CDR3 comprises 19 residues. J gave up 3 bases and V 5 bases, and 13 bases lay outside the gene matches. The DNA for the CDR3 is TGTGCCAGCAGTAAAGGGACAGCGACTAGCGGGAGGAACTACAATGAGCAGTTCTTC. Translation gives CASSKGTATSGRNYNEQFF.

The chain has TRBV11-3 and TRBJ2-1; TRBD2 agrees at 8 bases. Unmatched junction bases numbered 12, after V lost 4 bases and J lost 4 bases. The CDR3 runs 17 residues. Germline lookup yields CDR1 SGHNT and CDR2 YENEEA. CDR3 sequence: CASSSSFEAGAYNEQFF. The CDR3 DNA sequence: TGTGCCAGCAGCTCCAGCTTTGAAGCGGGGGCATACAATGAGCAGTTCTTC.

The chain has TRBV5-1 and TRBJ2-3; 11 bases are a match to TRBD2. This CDR3 is 18 amino acids long. Unmatched junction bases numbered 13, after V lost 2 bases and J lost 5 bases. Per the germline V gene, CDR1 is SGHRS and CDR2 is YFSETQ. The CDR3 loop reads CASSFFSGRASGGDTQYF. CDR3 coding DNA: TGCGCCAGCAGCTTCTTTAGCGGGAGGGCCTCGGGGGGAGATACGCAGTATTTT. Full variable domain (outside the CDR3, taken from reference TRBV5-1 and TRBJ2-3): KAGVTQTPRYLIKTRGQQVTLSCSPISGHRSVSWYQQTPGQGLQFLFEYFSETQRNKGNFPGRFSGRQFSNSRSEMNVSTLELGDSALYLCASSFFSGRASGGDTQYFGPGTRLTVL.

V is TRBV7-2 and J is TRBJ2-5; 16 bases align to TRBD2. The junction had 8 bases not matched to a gene; V was cut back by 5 bases and J by 5 bases. The CDR3 extends over 17 amino acids. Germline V gene lookup returns CDR1 SGHTA and CDR2 FQGNSA. The CDR3 DNA is TGTGCCAGCAGCAAGGGACTAGCGGGAGGGCCGAGGGAGACCCAGTACTTC. It is translated as CASSKGLAGGPRETQYF.

The chain uses TRBV7-9 and TRBJ1-4; 7 bases are shared with TRBD1. This CDR3 has 15 amino acids. V lost 5 bases and J lost 8; bases outside the gene matches: 11. The V gene's germline CDR1 is SEHNR and CDR2 FQNEAQ (reference sequence). In DNA form, the CDR3 reads TGTGCCAGCAGCCCGGGGACAGCGAGCAGAGAAAAACTGTTTTTT. This translates into CASSPGTASREKLFF.

V usage is TRBV6-5 and J usage is TRBJ1-2; 12 bases map to TRBD1. With 6 bases clipped from V and 6 bases from J, the junction kept 5 bases outside the gene matches. The germline V gene has CDR1 MNHEY and CDR2 SVGAGI. The CDR3 consists of 14 residues. In DNA, the CDR3 is TGTGCCAGCAGCCCCGGGACAGGGGGCGATGGCTACACCTTC. Translation gives CASSPGTGGDGYTF.

This clone was detected once. This CDR3 is CASSLSYNEQFF. CDR3 nucleotides: TGTGCCAGCAGCCTATCGTACAATGAGCAGTTCTTC. V and J are TRBV13 and TRBJ2-1; D remains unclear. V shed 5 bases and J shed 4 bases, with 6 bases lying between them. The germline V gene has CDR1 PRHDT and CDR2 FYEKMQ (reference sequence). The CDR3 is 12 residues long.

The J gene is TRBJ2-1, the V gene TRBV7-8; D is perhaps TRBD1 (5 bases). V lost 1 base to trimming and J lost 10 bases, with 17 bases between them. Germline CDR1 SGHVS, CDR2 FQNEAQ. The CDR3 is 15 residues long. In nucleotides, the CDR3 is TGTGCCAGCAGCTTAGGGGGCCCCCTCATTGACGAGCAGTTCTTC. Residues: CASSLGGPLIDEQFF.

This chain uses TRBV7-9 with TRBJ2-7; TRBD2 matches at 10 bases. The CDR3 contains 15 residues. The germline V gene has CDR1 SEHNR and CDR2 FQNEAQ (reference sequence). Trimming removed 1 base from V and 6 bases from J; junction bases left unmatched: 6. The CDR3 DNA reads TGTGCCAGCAGCTTAGTCCTAGCGGGAGAGGGCGAGCAGTACTTC. It encodes CASSLVLAGEGEQYF.

V usage is TRBV7-2 and J usage is TRBJ2-1; the D gene is possibly TRBD1 (5 bases). V lost 1 base and J lost 8, with 15 bases in between. The length of the CDR3 is 15 residues. The germline V gene has CDR1 SGHTA and CDR2 FQGNSA. Here the CDR3 DNA reads TGTGCCAGCAGCTTAGGTAACAGGAAGAACGATGAGCAGTTCTTC. Translating gives CASSLGNRKNDEQFF. The whole variable domain, filled in from reference TRBV7-2 and TRBJ2-1, reads GAGVSQSPSNKVTEKGKDVELRCDPISGHTALYWYRQSLGQGLEFLIYFQGNSAPDKSGLPSDRFSAERTGGSVSTLTIQRTQQEDSAVYLCASSLGNRKNDEQFFGPGTRLTVL.

On this clone itself: The same CDR3 arises from other DNA sequences in this sample as well. The J gene is TRBJ2-1, the V gene TRBV27; D unclear. This CDR3 has 12 residues. Trimming stripped 6 bases from V and 4 bases from J, with 7 bases between. Germline V gene data show CDR1 as MNHEY and CDR2 as SMNVEV (reference sequence). The CDR3 bases are TGTGCCAGCAGCCCCACATACAATGAGCAGTTCTTC. Translated: CASSPTYNEQFF.

Only one count was recorded for this clone. The chain links TRBV4-2 to TRBJ1-2; TRBD1 matches 10 bases. The CDR3 sequence is 16 residues long. Germline CDR1 and CDR2: LGHNA and YNFKEQ. J gave up 6 bases and V 1 base, and 8 bases lay outside the gene matches. CDR3 coding DNA: TGTGCCAGCAGCCAAGGGGGACAGGGGAAGTTGGATGGCTACACCTTC. Translating gives CASSQGGQGKLDGYTF.

The J gene is TRBJ1-2, the V gene TRBV11-3; D is perhaps TRBD1 (5 bases). This CDR3 is 12 amino acids long. V was clipped by 8 bases and J by 2 bases, with 9 bases between them. Germline CDR1 is SGHNT and CDR2 is YENEEA. The CDR3 sequence is CASDDRNYGYTF. The CDR3 DNA follows: TGTGCCAGCGACGACAGAAACTATGGCTACACCTTC. Full variable domain (missing parts from reference TRBV11-3 and TRBJ1-2): EAGVVQSPRYKIIEKKQPVAFWCNPISGHNTLYWYLQNLGQGPELLIRYENEEAVDDSQLPKDRFSAERLKGVDSTLKIQPAELGDSAVYLCASDDRNYGYTFGSGTRLTVV.

The chain employs TRBV5-8 and TRBJ1-3, with D unresolved. Looked up from germline, CDR1 is SGHTS and CDR2 is YDEGEE. Trimming left V 4 bases short and J 0 bases short, with 8 bases between. This CDR3 is 14 amino acids long. CDR3 nucleotide sequence: TGTGCCAGCAGCCGTACTTACTCTGGAAACACCATATATTTT. Protein product: CASSRTYSGNTIYF.

The CDR3 is CASSAGTGRDTQYF. CDR3 in DNA: TGTGCCAGCAGTGCCGGGACAGGGCGAGATACGCAGTATTTT. The chain has TRBV6-4 and TRBJ2-3, with TRBD1 matching 9 bases. Per germline, CDR1 MRHNA and CDR2 SNTAGT. Losses at the gene ends were 4 bases for V and 5 bases for J; bases not matched to a gene: 4. This CDR3 comprises 14 residues.

The gene calls are TRBV3-1 (or the pseudogene TRBV3-2) and TRBJ1-6; D possibly corresponds to TRBD1 (5 bases). Trimming cost V 1 base and J 5 bases, with 9 bases left between them. Germline V gives CDR1 LGHDT, CDR2 YNNKEL (reference sequence). This CDR3 has 15 residues. The CDR3 nucleotides read TGTGCCAGCAGCCAAGTGCCACAGGATAATTCACCCCTCCACTTT. As protein: CASSQVPQDNSPLHF.

The CDR3 DNA sequence: TGTGCCAGTAGTATCGTCAGGACTGAGAATCAGCCCCAGCATTTT. Translating it yields CASSIVRTENQPQHF. The chain carries TRBV19 and TRBJ1-5; D call uncertain. Germline values: CDR1 LNHDA, CDR2 SQIVND (reference sequence). The V end lost 3 bases, the J end lost 4 bases, and 13 bases lay between the germline ends. This CDR3 is built from 15 residues.

The chain joins TRBV7-8 to TRBJ1-3; maybe TRBD1 (6 bases). CDR1 SGHVS and CDR2 FQNEAQ come from the germline V gene. The V gene lost 1 base and the J gene lost 6 bases, with 16 bases spanning the gap. This CDR3 region has 16 residues. CDR3: CASSLGTGFEENTIYF. The CDR3 nucleotides are TGTGCCAGCAGCTTAGGAACAGGGTTCGAGGAAAACACCATATATTTT.

The rearrangement uses TRBV4-1 and TRBJ2-1; 14 bases map to TRBD2. The CDR3 has 17 residues. V lost 4 bases, J lost 2 bases, and 4 bases stayed unmatched. Germline V lookup: CDR1 MGHRA, CDR2 YSYEKL. This CDR3 is CASSRGLAGVTYNEQFF. Here the CDR3 DNA reads TGCGCCAGCAGCCGGGGACTAGCGGGGGTCACCTACAATGAGCAGTTCTTC.